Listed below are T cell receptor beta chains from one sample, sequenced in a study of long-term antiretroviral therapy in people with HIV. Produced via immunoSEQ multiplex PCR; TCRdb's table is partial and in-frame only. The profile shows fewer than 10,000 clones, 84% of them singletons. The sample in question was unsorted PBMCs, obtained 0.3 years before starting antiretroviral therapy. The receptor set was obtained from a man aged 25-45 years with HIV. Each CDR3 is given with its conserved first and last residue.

CASSPRLANYGYTF TRBJ1-2 TRBV18
CASSEGSTDTQYF TRBJ2-3 TRBV28
CASSHTGGGNQPQHF TRBJ1-5 TRBV4-1
CASSLVGQGNSPLHF TRBJ1-6 TRBV7-6
CATSGGGETQYF TRBJ2-5 TRBV6-1
CASSSDSPVYGYTF TRBJ1-2 TRBV7-9
CASSARDGNYGYTF TRBJ1-2 TRBV7-9
CASSSVTSSYEQYF TRBJ2-7 TRBV7-9
CASSFIRESEQYF TRBJ2-7 TRBV28
CASSSPGGAGTEAFF TRBJ1-1 TRBV7-9
CASSYETGGPGELFF TRBJ2-2 TRBV6-5
CASSPSTGSTEAFF TRBJ1-1 TRBV18